The clone carrying this TCR beta chain was counted a few times. The data were taken from a study of CD8+ T cells in alopecia areata. After isolation, RNA underwent reverse transcription to generate cDNA as the sequencing template. Measured with immunoSEQ multiplex PCR; TCRdb has only the in-frame clones, and not every one. In the table there are 120,000 or so clones, about 50% of which are singletons. V shed 6 bases and J 7 bases; nucleotides not matched to a gene: 3. The CDR3 totals 12 residues. Germline CDR1 is MNHEY and CDR2 is SVGAGI. The gene calls are TRBV6-5 and TRBJ2-4, with 7 bases identical to TRBD2. The origin of this receptor is a human donor with alopecia areata. The sequenced sample consisted of NKG2D-low CD8+ T cells sorted from blood. For the CDR3, the DNA is TGTGCCAGCAGGGGCGGGGGTAACATTCAGTACTTC. This translates into CASRGGGNIQYF.